A selection of T cell receptor beta chains follows, all from one sample in a study of blood T cell repertoires in COVID-19. Sequencing was performed with immunoSEQ multiplex PCR; in TCRdb, only in-frame clones are kept and a portion is missing. The sample lists 57,000 or so clones, roughly four fifths occurring once. Material: peripheral blood. The receptors come from a man aged 55 to 69 with acute or convalescent COVID-19. CDR3s include the opening cysteine and the closing phenylalanine or tryptophan. A D gene is named only where the DNA matches it firmly. Part of the rows lack a size; the others show once, few, many or a class for expanded clones.

abundance: few; d_gene: TRBD1; v_gene: TRBV24-1; j_gene: TRBJ2-5; CDR3aa: CATSEPGQGKETQYF; CDR3nt: TGTGCCACCAGTGAACCGGGACAGGGGAAAGAGACCCAGTACTTC
abundance: .; d_gene: TRBD2; v_gene: TRBV6-6; j_gene: TRBJ2-3; CDR3aa: CASSLAGSGRGTDTQYF; CDR3nt: TGTGCCAGCAGTCTAGCGGGCAGCGGGAGGGGCACAGATACGCAGTATTTT
abundance: .; d_gene: TRBD2; v_gene: TRBV4-3; j_gene: TRBJ2-1; CDR3aa: CASSQTTSENNEQFF; CDR3nt: TGCGCCAGCAGCCAAACCACTAGCGAGAACAATGAGCAGTTCTTC
abundance: few; d_gene: TRBD2; v_gene: TRBV29-1; j_gene: TRBJ2-7; CDR3aa: CSASGTKYEQYF; CDR3nt: TGCAGCGCATCCGGGACTAAATACGAGCAGTACTTC
abundance: .; d_gene: .; v_gene: TRBV5-1; j_gene: TRBJ2-7; CDR3aa: CASSLFPGTYEQYF; CDR3nt: TGCGCCAGCAGCTTGTTTCCAGGGACATACGAGCAGTACTTC
abundance: .; d_gene: .; v_gene: TRBV9; j_gene: TRBJ2-7; CDR3aa: CASSIAALSSYEQYF; CDR3nt: TGTGCCAGCAGTATAGCGGCCCTCAGCTCCTACGAGCAGTACTTC
abundance: .; d_gene: .; v_gene: TRBV24-1; j_gene: TRBJ2-1; CDR3aa: CATGSEGGTGIYNEQFF; CDR3nt: TGTGCCACCGGATCTGAGGGGGGGACGGGGATTTACAATGAGCAGTTCTTC
abundance: .; d_gene: .; v_gene: TRBV6-2/TRBV6-3; j_gene: TRBJ2-7; CDR3aa: CASSSASNLNEQYF; CDR3nt: TGTGCCAGCAGCTCAGCTAGCAACTTGAACGAGCAGTACTTC
abundance: .; d_gene: TRBD1; v_gene: TRBV19; j_gene: TRBJ1-5; CDR3aa: CASGTVRQGNQPQHF; CDR3nt: TGTGCCAGTGGCACGGTGAGACAGGGGAATCAGCCCCAGCATTTT
abundance: .; d_gene: .; v_gene: TRBV4-2; j_gene: TRBJ2-4; CDR3aa: CASSSGSRAKNIQYF; CDR3nt: TGTGCCAGCAGCTCAGGGTCTAGGGCCAAAAACATTCAGTACTTC
abundance: .; d_gene: .; v_gene: TRBV4-3; j_gene: TRBJ2-7; CDR3aa: CASSQETHYEQYF; CDR3nt: TGCGCCAGCAGCCAGGAGACCCACTACGAGCAGTACTTC
abundance: .; d_gene: .; v_gene: TRBV19; j_gene: TRBJ2-3; CDR3aa: CASSIQVATDTQYF; CDR3nt: TGTGCCAGTAGTATCCAGGTTGCCACAGATACGCAGTATTTT
abundance: .; d_gene: TRBD1; v_gene: TRBV28; j_gene: TRBJ2-2; CDR3aa: CASRRDRRRTGELFF; CDR3nt: TGTGCCAGCAGAAGGGACAGGCGGCGGACCGGGGAGCTGTTTTTT
abundance: once; d_gene: .; v_gene: TRBV11-2; j_gene: TRBJ2-7; CDR3aa: CASSLGRVEQYF; CDR3nt: TGTGCCAGCAGCTTAGGGCGGGTCGAGCAGTACTTC
abundance: .; d_gene: TRBD1; v_gene: TRBV6-2/TRBV6-3; j_gene: TRBJ1-5; CDR3aa: CASSYSPGTGADQPQHF; CDR3nt: TGTGCCAGCAGTTACTCTCCCGGGACAGGCGCTGATCAGCCCCAGCATTTT
abundance: .; d_gene: TRBD1; v_gene: TRBV9; j_gene: TRBJ2-7; CDR3aa: CASSAGQTGSYEQYF; CDR3nt: TGTGCCAGCAGCGCGGGACAGACCGGATCCTACGAGCAGTACTTC
abundance: .; d_gene: TRBD2; v_gene: TRBV27; j_gene: TRBJ2-4; CDR3aa: CASSSPTSGRHIQYF; CDR3nt: TGTGCCAGCAGTTCCCCGACTAGCGGGAGACACATTCAGTACTTC
abundance: .; d_gene: TRBD2; v_gene: TRBV7-3; j_gene: TRBJ2-3; CDR3aa: CASSYAGGSTDTQYF; CDR3nt: TGTGCCAGCAGCTATGCGGGAGGTAGCACAGATACGCAGTATTTT
abundance: .; d_gene: .; v_gene: TRBV5-4; j_gene: TRBJ2-2; CDR3aa: CASSSSSGHLRTGELFF; CDR3nt: TGTGCCAGCAGCTCTAGCTCGGGACACCTTAGGACCGGGGAGCTGTTTTTT
abundance: .; d_gene: .; v_gene: TRBV27; j_gene: TRBJ1-6; CDR3aa: CASSTTGKKKNSPLHF; CDR3nt: TGTGCCAGCAGTACGACAGGCAAAAAGAAGAATTCACCCCTCCACTTT
abundance: .; d_gene: .; v_gene: TRBV21-1; j_gene: TRBJ2-1; CDR3aa: CASSKAGGCTYNEQFF; CDR3nt: TGTGCCAGCAGCAAAGCAGGGGGCTGTACCTACAATGAGCAGTTCTTC
abundance: .; d_gene: .; v_gene: TRBV30; j_gene: TRBJ1-5; CDR3aa: CAWNWGGNQPQHF; CDR3nt: TGTGCCTGGAACTGGGGCGGCAATCAGCCCCAGCATTTT
abundance: few; d_gene: .; v_gene: TRBV6-2/TRBV6-3; j_gene: TRBJ2-1; CDR3aa: CASSPRLNEQFF; CDR3nt: TGTGCCAGCAGTCCCAGGCTTAATGAGCAGTTCTTC
abundance: .; d_gene: .; v_gene: TRBV19; j_gene: TRBJ1-1; CDR3aa: CASSTPGGWTEAFF; CDR3nt: TGTGCCAGTAGTACCCCCGGGGGGTGGACTGAAGCTTTCTTT
abundance: .; d_gene: .; v_gene: TRBV5-1; j_gene: TRBJ1-1; CDR3aa: CASRPGAHTEAFF; CDR3nt: TGCGCCAGCAGACCTGGGGCGCACACTGAAGCTTTCTTT
abundance: large; d_gene: .; v_gene: TRBV6-5; j_gene: TRBJ2-7; CDR3aa: CASISGTEQYF; CDR3nt: TGTGCCAGCATCTCCGGGACAGAGCAGTACTTC
abundance: .; d_gene: .; v_gene: TRBV13; j_gene: TRBJ1-2; CDR3aa: CASSLVRSVANYGYTF; CDR3nt: TGTGCCAGCAGCTTAGTGCGGTCCGTAGCTAACTATGGCTACACCTTC
abundance: .; d_gene: TRBD1; v_gene: TRBV28; j_gene: TRBJ2-4; CDR3aa: CASKAGGKSPQNIQYF; CDR3nt: TGTGCCAGCAAAGCAGGGGGCAAATCCCCCCAAAACATTCAGTACTTC
abundance: .; d_gene: .; v_gene: TRBV5-5; j_gene: TRBJ1-2; CDR3aa: CASSLENTGLSGGYTF; CDR3nt: TGTGCCAGCAGCTTGGAGAATACAGGGCTAAGTGGTGGCTACACCTTC
abundance: once; d_gene: TRBD2; v_gene: TRBV11-2; j_gene: TRBJ2-7; CDR3aa: CASSTSAGGSYEQYF; CDR3nt: TGTGCCAGCAGTACGTCAGCGGGAGGCTCCTACGAGCAGTACTTC
abundance: .; d_gene: .; v_gene: TRBV7-3; j_gene: TRBJ2-2; CDR3aa: CASSPSTSGELFF; CDR3nt: TGTGCCAGCAGCCCCTCGACTAGCGGGGAGCTGTTTTTT
abundance: .; d_gene: .; v_gene: TRBV2; j_gene: TRBJ1-2; CDR3aa: CAGGRQGPISGYTF; CDR3nt: TGTGCCGGAGGGAGGCAGGGACCAATTTCTGGCTACACCTTC
abundance: .; d_gene: .; v_gene: TRBV2; j_gene: TRBJ1-2; CDR3aa: CASTRGTGSYGYTF; CDR3nt: TGTGCCAGCACCAGGGGCACAGGCAGCTATGGCTACACCTTC
abundance: .; d_gene: TRBD2; v_gene: TRBV19; j_gene: TRBJ2-2; CDR3aa: CASRGGSRTGELFF; CDR3nt: TGTGCCAGTAGAGGCGGGAGTCGGACCGGGGAGCTGTTTTTT
abundance: hyperexpanded; d_gene: .; v_gene: TRBV5-1; j_gene: TRBJ2-7; CDR3aa: CASSLTGSHEQYF; CDR3nt: TGCGCCAGCAGCTTAACAGGGTCCCACGAGCAGTACTTC
abundance: .; d_gene: TRBD1; v_gene: TRBV2; j_gene: TRBJ1-6; CDR3aa: CASRDRGARNSPLHF; CDR3nt: TGTGCCAGCAGGGACAGGGGGGCTAGAAATTCACCCCTCCACTTT
abundance: few; d_gene: .; v_gene: TRBV18; j_gene: TRBJ2-7; CDR3aa: CASSLAPADPQYF; CDR3nt: TGTGCCAGCTCACTAGCCCCGGCTGACCCGCAGTACTTC
abundance: few; d_gene: .; v_gene: TRBV19; j_gene: TRBJ1-1; CDR3aa: CASSINPGPGGVNTEAFF; CDR3nt: TGTGCCAGTAGTATTAACCCGGGACCCGGAGGGGTGAACACTGAAGCTTTCTTT
abundance: .; d_gene: .; v_gene: TRBV3-1/TRBV3-2; j_gene: TRBJ2-1; CDR3aa: CASSRQVYNEQFF; CDR3nt: TGTGCCAGCAGTCGACAGGTATACAATGAGCAGTTCTTC
abundance: .; d_gene: .; v_gene: TRBV7-2; j_gene: TRBJ2-7; CDR3aa: CASSLMGRGRGEQYF; CDR3nt: TGTGCCAGCAGCTTGATGGGGCGGGGTAGAGGCGAGCAGTACTTC
abundance: .; d_gene: .; v_gene: TRBV2; j_gene: TRBJ1-4; CDR3aa: CASRAGLTNEKLFF; CDR3nt: TGTGCCAGCAGGGCAGGGTTAACTAATGAAAAACTGTTTTTT
abundance: once; d_gene: .; v_gene: TRBV15; j_gene: TRBJ2-5; CDR3aa: CATSRDLRGETQYF; CDR3nt: TGTGCCACCAGCAGAGATTTGCGGGGAGAGACCCAGTACTTC
abundance: .; d_gene: TRBD2; v_gene: TRBV30; j_gene: TRBJ2-1; CDR3aa: CAWSVAGLAGNEQFF; CDR3nt: TGTGCCTGGAGTGTGGCGGGACTAGCGGGTAATGAGCAGTTCTTC
abundance: once; d_gene: TRBD2; v_gene: TRBV23-1; j_gene: TRBJ2-2; CDR3aa: CASSRNLAGDGGELFF; CDR3nt: TGCGCCAGCAGTCGAAATCTGGCGGGAGACGGCGGGGAGCTGTTTTTT
abundance: .; d_gene: TRBD2; v_gene: TRBV10-1; j_gene: TRBJ2-3; CDR3aa: CASSEERELDTQYF; CDR3nt: TGCGCCAGCAGTGAGGAGCGGGAGTTGGATACGCAGTATTTT
abundance: .; d_gene: .; v_gene: TRBV18; j_gene: TRBJ2-5; CDR3aa: CASSPSGWSTETQYF; CDR3nt: TGTGCCAGCTCACCATCAGGGTGGAGTACAGAGACCCAGTACTTC
abundance: .; d_gene: .; v_gene: TRBV2; j_gene: TRBJ1-6; CDR3aa: CASSERQSYNSPLHF; CDR3nt: TGTGCCAGCAGTGAGCGGCAGTCCTATAATTCACCCCTCCACTTT
abundance: .; d_gene: .; v_gene: TRBV11-1; j_gene: TRBJ2-2; CDR3aa: CASSFQDTITGELFF; CDR3nt: TGTGCCAGCAGCTTCCAGGACACAATCACCGGGGAGCTGTTTTTT
abundance: .; d_gene: .; v_gene: TRBV4-2; j_gene: TRBJ1-4; CDR3aa: CASSQDPQGFAEKLFF; CDR3nt: TGTGCCAGCAGCCAAGATCCGCAGGGCTTTGCTGAAAAACTGTTTTTT